The present T cell receptor beta chain was sequenced within a study of T cell responses to AZD1222 COVID-19 vaccine (TCRdb year 2021). A note on the overall study: A total of approximately 230 trial participants underwent TCR sequencing, of whom around 200 received two doses of AZD1222 and 26 received two doses of the MenACWY control vaccine. Trial participants were enrolled by age into 18-55, 56-69 and 70-plus year subgroups, with roughly 160, 29 and 62 TCR-sequenced participants respectively. Findings and caveats that apply to the study as a whole: Reportedly, close to half of the unique spike-specific TCRs recognized epitopes lying outside the regions that are mutated in the B.1.351 and B.1.1.7 variants. Most participants were white British and females outnumbered males, and the authors suggested that clonal diversity may have been underestimated. The whole spike protein was spanned by vaccine-associated CD4 TCRs, and dominant responses were seen in regions 160-218 and 743-854. Because no samples from the day 14 peak response were available, repertoires could be characterized only after the peak T cell response. Conclusions about previously exposed vaccinees are limited, since just five or six AZD1222 recipients were seropositive for SARS-CoV-2 at baseline. The 56-69-year group was small, and its depth increase did not reach significance, likely because of low power. Spike-specific TCR breadth and depth rose significantly after two AZD1222 doses compared with day 0 and with MenACWY recipients.

This clone has only one observation. It has no known antigen specificity. Base quality data are lacking; no much larger clone is found one base away. The CDR3 regions of human TCRbeta chains were subjected to immunosequencing. Turning to the authors' computational methods: TCRs in the repertoires were matched against a reference library of SARS-CoV-2-specific TCRs that had been generated with the MIRA antigen-specificity platform. Breadth was defined as the fraction of unique TCRs that were SARS-CoV-2-associated, and depth was defined as the fraction of total T cells that were SARS-CoV-2-associated. Using the MIRA data, every spike-specific TCR was mapped to the spike region that the TCR reacted to and assigned to either a CD4 or a CD8 class. Log10-transformed breadth and depth values were compared by one-way ANOVA with Sidak's multiple comparisons tests. TCRdb retrieved this table from immuneACCESS and kept in-frame rearrangements only. Not all clones are present; in checked studies, unresolved V genes account for under half, and no reason is known for the remainder. V and J calls and clone size are those listed in that table; D and trimming were worked out from the DNA. Counted in this sample were under 150,000 clones; roughly 91% of them appeared once. 1.5% to 2.5% of the sample comes from the top ten.

Inclusive of the bounding cysteine and phenylalanine, the CDR3 is 14 residues long. Just CDR3 DNA is preserved here, 42 bases in frame from base 1. For CDR1 and CDR2, the germline V gene lists MNHEY and SVGAGI. Trimming at the junction amounts to 6 bases on V and 3 bases on J, and the germline ends lie 14 bases apart. What the time point label conveys for this sample: about 28 days (+/-7) after the second vaccine dose. AZD1222 recipients whose second dose came at about 4 weeks and those whose second dose came at about 12 weeks were combined into one group, since spike-specific TCR depth and breadth did not differ between the two schedules. Samples from vaccinated people were obtained from the UK trials COV001 and COV002, which included a single-blind randomized controlled phase 2/3 trial of AZD1222 (ChAdOx1 nCoV-19) in healthy adults. For TCRbeta chain sequencing, PBMC samples were collected from trial participants at day 0 and at day 28 after the second dose.

The sample in question was peripheral blood, obtained 28 days after the second AZD1222 dose. In this chain, TRBV6-5 is recombined with TRBJ1-1; matching of 6 bases hints at TRBD1 as the D gene. This TCR derives from an adult who received the AZD1222 COVID-19 vaccine. Here is the DNA: TGTGCCAGCAGGCATGACAGGCGCTACACTGAAGCTTTCTTT. It codes for CASRHDRRYTEAFF.